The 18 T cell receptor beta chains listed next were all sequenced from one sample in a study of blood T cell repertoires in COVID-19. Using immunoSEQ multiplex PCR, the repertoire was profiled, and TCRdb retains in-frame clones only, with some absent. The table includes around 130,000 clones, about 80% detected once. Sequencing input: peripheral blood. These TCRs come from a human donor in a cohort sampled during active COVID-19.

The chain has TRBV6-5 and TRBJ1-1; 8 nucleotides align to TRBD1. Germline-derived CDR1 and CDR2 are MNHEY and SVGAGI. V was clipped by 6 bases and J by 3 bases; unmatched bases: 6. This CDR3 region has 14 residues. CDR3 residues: CASRQTGVYTEAFF. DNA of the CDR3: TGTGCCAGCAGGCAGACAGGGGTATACACTGAAGCTTTCTTT.

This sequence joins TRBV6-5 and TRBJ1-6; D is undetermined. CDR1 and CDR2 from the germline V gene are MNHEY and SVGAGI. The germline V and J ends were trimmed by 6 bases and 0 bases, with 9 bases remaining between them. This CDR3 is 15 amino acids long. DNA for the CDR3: TGTGCCAGCAGAAGGGAGAGCTCCTATAATTCACCCCTCCACTTT. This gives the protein CASRRESSYNSPLHF.

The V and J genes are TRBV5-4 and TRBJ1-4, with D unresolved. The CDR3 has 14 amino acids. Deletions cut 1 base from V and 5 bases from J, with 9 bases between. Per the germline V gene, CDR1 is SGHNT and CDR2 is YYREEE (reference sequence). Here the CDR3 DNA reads TGTGCCAGCAGCTTGACGGGGAGGAATGAAAAACTGTTTTTT. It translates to CASSLTGRNEKLFF.

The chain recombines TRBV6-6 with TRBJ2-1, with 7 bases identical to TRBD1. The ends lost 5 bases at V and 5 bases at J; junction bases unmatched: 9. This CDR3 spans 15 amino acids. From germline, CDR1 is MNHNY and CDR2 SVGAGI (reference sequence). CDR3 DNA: TGTGCCAGCAGTGACGGGACAGCAACTAACAATGAGCAGTTCTTC. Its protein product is CASSDGTATNNEQFF.

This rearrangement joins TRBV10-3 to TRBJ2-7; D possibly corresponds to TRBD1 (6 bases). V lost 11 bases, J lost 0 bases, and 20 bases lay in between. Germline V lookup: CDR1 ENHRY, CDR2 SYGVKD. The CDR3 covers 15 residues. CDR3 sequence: CAASGTSVYSYEQYF. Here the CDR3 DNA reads TGTGCCGCGTCCGGGACATCGGTCTACTCCTACGAGCAGTACTTC.

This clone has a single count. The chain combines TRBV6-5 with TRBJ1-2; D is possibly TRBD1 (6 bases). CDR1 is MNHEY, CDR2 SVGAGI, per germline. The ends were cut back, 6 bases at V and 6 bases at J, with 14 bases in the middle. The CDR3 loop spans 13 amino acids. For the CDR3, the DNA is TGTGCCAGCAGCCGACAGGAAATCGATGGCTACACCTTC. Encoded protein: CASSRQEIDGYTF.

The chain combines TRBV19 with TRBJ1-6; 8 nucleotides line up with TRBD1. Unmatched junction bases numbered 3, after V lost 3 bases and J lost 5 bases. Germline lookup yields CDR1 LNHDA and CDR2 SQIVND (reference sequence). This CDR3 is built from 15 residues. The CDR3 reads CASSIGTGDNSPLHF. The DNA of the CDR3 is TGTGCCAGTAGTATTGGGACAGGAGATAATTCACCCCTCCACTTT.

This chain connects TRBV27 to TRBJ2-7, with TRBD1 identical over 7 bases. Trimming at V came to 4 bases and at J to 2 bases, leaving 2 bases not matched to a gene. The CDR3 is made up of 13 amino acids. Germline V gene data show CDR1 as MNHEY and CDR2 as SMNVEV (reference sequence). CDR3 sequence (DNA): TGTGCCAGCAGTTGGGGGACAGCCTACGAGCAGTACTTC. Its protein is CASSWGTAYEQYF.

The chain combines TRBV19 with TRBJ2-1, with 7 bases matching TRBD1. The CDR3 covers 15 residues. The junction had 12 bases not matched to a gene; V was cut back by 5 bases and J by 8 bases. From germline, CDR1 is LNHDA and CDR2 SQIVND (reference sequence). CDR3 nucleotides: TGTGCCAGTAGTCCCCGAGATAGACAGGGCTATGAGCAGTTCTTC. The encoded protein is CASSPRDRQGYEQFF.

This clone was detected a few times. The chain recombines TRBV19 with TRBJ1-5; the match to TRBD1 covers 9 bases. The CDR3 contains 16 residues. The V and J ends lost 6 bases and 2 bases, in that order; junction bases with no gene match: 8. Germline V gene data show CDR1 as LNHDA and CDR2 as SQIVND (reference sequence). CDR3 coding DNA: TGTGCCAGTAGCAGGGGGGGACAGGGAGGCAATCAGCCCCAGCATTTT. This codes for CASSRGGQGGNQPQHF.

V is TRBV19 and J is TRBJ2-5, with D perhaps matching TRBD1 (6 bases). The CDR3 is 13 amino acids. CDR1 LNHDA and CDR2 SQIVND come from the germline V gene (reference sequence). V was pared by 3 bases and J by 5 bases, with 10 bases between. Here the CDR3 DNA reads TGTGCCAGTAGTATCAGGGGTACGGAGACCCAGTACTTC. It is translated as CASSIRGTETQYF. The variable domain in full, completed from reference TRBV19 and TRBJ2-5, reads DGGITQSPKYLFRKEGQNVTLSCEQNLNHDAMYWYRQDPGQGLRLIYYSQIVNDFQKGDIAEGYSVSREKKESFPLTVTSAQKNPTAFYLCASSIRGTETQYFGPGTRLLVL.

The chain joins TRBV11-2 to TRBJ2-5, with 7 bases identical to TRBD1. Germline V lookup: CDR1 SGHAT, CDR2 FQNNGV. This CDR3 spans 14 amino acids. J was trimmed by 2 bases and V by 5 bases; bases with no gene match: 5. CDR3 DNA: TGTGCCAGCAGCCAACAGGGACAGCAAGAGACCCAGTACTTC. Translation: CASSQQGQQETQYF.

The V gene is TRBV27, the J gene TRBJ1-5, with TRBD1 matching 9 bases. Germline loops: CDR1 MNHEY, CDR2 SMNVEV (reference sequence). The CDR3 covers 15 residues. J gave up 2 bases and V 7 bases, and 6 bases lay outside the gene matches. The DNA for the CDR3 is TGTGCCAGCAAGATGGACAGGGGAGGCAATCAGCCCCAGCATTTT. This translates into CASKMDRGGNQPQHF.

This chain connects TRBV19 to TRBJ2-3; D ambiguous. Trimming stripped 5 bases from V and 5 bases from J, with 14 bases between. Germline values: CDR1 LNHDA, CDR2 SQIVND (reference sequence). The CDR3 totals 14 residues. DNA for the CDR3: TGTGCCAGTAGTCCCAACCTAGAGGTAGATACGCAGTATTTT. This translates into CASSPNLEVDTQYF.

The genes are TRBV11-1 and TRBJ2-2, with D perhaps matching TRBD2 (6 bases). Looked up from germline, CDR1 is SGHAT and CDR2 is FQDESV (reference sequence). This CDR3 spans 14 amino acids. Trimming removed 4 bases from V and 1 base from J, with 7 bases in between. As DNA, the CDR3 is TGTGCCAGCAGCTGGGGAGGGAACACCGGGGAGCTGTTTTTT. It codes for CASSWGGNTGELFF. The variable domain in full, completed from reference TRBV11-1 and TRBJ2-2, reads EAEVAQSPRYKITEKSQAVAFWCDPISGHATLYWYRQILGQGPELLVQFQDESVVDDSQLPKDRFSAERLKGVDSTLKIQPAELGDSAMYLCASSWGGNTGELFFGEGSRLTVL.

CDR3 sequence: CASSGQATNSPLHF. The DNA for the CDR3 is TGTGCCAGCAGTGGCCAGGCGACCAATTCACCCCTCCACTTT. The V and J genes are TRBV2 and TRBJ1-6; D not certain. V lost 4 bases to trimming and J lost 7 bases, with 11 bases between them. Germline V lookup: CDR1 SNHLY, CDR2 FYNNEI. The CDR3 has 14 residues.

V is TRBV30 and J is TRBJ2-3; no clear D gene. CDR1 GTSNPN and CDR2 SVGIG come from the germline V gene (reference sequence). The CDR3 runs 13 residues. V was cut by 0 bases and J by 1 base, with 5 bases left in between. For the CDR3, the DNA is TGTGCCTGGAGTGTATCTGGCACAGATACGCAGTATTTT. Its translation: CAWSVSGTDTQYF.

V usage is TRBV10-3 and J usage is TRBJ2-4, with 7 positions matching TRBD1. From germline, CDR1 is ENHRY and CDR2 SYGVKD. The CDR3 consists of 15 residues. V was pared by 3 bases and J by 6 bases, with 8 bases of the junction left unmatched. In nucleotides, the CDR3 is TGTGCCATCAGTGACCCGACAGGGTCCGGAAACATTCAGTACTTC. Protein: CAISDPTGSGNIQYF.